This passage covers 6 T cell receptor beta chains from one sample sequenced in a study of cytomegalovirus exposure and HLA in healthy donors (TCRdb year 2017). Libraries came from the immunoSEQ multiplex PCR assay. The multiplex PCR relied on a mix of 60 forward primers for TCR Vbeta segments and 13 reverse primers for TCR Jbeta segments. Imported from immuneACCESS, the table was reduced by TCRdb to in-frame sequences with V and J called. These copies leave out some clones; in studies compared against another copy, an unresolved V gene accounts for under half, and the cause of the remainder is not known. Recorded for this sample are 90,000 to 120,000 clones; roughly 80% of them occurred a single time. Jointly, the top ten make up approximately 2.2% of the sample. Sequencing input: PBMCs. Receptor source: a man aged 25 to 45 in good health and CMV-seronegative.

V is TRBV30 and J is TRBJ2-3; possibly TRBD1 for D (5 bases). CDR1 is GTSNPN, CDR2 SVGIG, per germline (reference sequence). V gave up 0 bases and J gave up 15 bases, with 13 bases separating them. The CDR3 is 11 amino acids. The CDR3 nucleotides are TGTGCCTGGAGTGTATGGGGCGAAACTTATTTT. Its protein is CAWSVWGETYF.

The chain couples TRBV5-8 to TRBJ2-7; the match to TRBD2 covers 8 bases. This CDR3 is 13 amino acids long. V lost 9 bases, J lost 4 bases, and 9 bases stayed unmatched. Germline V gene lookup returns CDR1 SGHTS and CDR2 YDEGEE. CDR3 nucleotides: TGTGCCAACACAGCGGGAGTTGGTTACGAGCAGTACTTC. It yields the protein CANTAGVGYEQYF.

The CDR3 loop reads CASSLGGYGGELFF. CDR3 DNA sequence: TGTGCCAGCAGTTTAGGAGGGTACGGCGGGGAGCTGTTTTTT. The chain is built from TRBV27 and TRBJ2-2; perhaps TRBD2 as D (6 bases). The V end was cut by 2 bases, the J end by 7 bases, with 11 bases between. The germline V gene encodes CDR1 MNHEY and CDR2 SMNVEV (reference sequence). CDR3 length: 14 residues.

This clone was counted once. CDR3: CASRPPGGGKPQHF. For the CDR3, the DNA is TGTGCCAGCAGGCCGCCAGGGGGCGGCAAGCCCCAGCATTTT. This chain uses TRBV27 with TRBJ1-5, with TRBD1 identical over 8 bases. The V gene's germline CDR1 is MNHEY and CDR2 SMNVEV (reference sequence). The ends lost 6 bases at V and 8 bases at J; junction bases unmatched: 9. The CDR3 covers 14 residues.

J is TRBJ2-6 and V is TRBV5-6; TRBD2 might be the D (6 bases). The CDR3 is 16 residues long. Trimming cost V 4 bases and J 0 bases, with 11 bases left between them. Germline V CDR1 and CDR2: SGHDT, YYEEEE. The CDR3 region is CASSQVGLSGANVLTF. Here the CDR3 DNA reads TGTGCCAGCAGCCAGGTGGGACTCTCTGGGGCCAACGTCCTGACTTTC.

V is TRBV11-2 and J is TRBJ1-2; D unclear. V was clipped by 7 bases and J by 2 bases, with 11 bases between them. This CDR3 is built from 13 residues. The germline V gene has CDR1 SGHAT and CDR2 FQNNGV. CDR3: CASTAWENYGYTF. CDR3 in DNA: TGTGCCAGCACCGCTTGGGAGAACTATGGCTACACCTTC.